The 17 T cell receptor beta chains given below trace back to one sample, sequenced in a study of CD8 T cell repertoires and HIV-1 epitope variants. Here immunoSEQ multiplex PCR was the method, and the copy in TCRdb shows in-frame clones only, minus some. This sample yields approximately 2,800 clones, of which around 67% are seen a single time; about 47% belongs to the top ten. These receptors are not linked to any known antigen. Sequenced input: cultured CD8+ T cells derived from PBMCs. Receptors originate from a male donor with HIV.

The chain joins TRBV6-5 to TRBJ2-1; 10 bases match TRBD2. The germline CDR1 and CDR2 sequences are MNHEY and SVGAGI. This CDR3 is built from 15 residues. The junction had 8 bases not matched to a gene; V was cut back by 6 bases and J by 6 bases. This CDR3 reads CASRGSGRAANEQFF. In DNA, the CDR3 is TGTGCCAGCAGAGGGAGCGGGAGGGCCGCCAATGAGCAGTTCTTC.

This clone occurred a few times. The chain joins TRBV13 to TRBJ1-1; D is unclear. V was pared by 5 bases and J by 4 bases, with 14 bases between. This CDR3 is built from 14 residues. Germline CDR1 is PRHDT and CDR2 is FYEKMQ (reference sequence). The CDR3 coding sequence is TGTGCCAGCAGCCCCAAGAGGGCTTCCACTGAAGCTTTCTTT. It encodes CASSPKRASTEAFF. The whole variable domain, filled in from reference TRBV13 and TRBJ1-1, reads AAGVIQSPRHLIKEKRETATLKCYPIPRHDTVYWYQQGPGQDPQFLISFYEKMQSDKGSIPDRFSAQQFSDYHSELNMSSLELGDSALYFCASSPKRASTEAFFGQGTRLTVV.

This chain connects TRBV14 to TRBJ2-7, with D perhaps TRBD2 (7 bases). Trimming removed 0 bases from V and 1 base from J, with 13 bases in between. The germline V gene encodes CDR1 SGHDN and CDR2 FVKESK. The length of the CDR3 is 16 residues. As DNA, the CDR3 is TGTGCCAGCAGCCAAGATTGGGGAGGGGGTTCCTACGAGCAGTACTTC. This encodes CASSQDWGGGSYEQYF.

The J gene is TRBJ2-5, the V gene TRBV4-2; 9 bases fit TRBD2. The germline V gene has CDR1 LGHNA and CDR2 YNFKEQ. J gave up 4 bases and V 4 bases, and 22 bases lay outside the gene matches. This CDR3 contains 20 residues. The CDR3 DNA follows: TGTGCCAGCAGCCGAACTTTGGTGGTGCGGGGGGGCCTGGGCGGAGAGACCCAGTACTTC. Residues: CASSRTLVVRGGLGGETQYF.

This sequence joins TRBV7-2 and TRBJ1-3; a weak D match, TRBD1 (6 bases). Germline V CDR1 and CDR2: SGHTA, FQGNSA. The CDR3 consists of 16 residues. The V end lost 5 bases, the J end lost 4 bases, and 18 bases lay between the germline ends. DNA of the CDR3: TGTGCCAGCAGCCCCCCCTCGGCCGGGACAGGAAACACCATATATTTT. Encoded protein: CASSPPSAGTGNTIYF.

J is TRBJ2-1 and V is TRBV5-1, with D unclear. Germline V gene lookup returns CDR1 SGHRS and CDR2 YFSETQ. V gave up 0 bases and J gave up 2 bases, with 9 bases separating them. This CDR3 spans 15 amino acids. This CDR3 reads CASSLEGETYNEQFF. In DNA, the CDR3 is TGCGCCAGCAGCTTGGAAGGAGAGACCTACAATGAGCAGTTCTTC. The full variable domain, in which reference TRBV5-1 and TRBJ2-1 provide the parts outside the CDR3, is KAGVTQTPRYLIKTRGQQVTLSCSPISGHRSVSWYQQTPGQGLQFLFEYFSETQRNKGNFPGRFSGRQFSNSRSEMNVSTLELGDSALYLCASSLEGETYNEQFFGPGTRLTVL.

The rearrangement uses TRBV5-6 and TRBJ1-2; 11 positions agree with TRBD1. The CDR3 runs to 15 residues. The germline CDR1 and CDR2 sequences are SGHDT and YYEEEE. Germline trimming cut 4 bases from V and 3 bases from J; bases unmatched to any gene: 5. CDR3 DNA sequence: TGTGCCAGCAGCCCGGGACAGGGGGTCGACTATGGCTACACCTTC. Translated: CASSPGQGVDYGYTF. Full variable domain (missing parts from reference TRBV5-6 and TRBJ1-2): DAGVTQSPTHLIKTRGQQVTLRCSPKSGHDTVSWYQQALGQGPQFIFQYYEEEERQRGNFPDRFSGHQFPNYSSELNVNALLLGDSALYLCASSPGQGVDYGYTFGSGTRLTVV.

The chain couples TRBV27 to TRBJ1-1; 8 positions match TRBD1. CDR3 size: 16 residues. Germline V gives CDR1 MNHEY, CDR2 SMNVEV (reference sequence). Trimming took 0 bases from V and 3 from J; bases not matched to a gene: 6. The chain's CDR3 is CASSLSWTGWDTEAFF. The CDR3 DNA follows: TGTGCCAGCAGTTTATCGTGGACAGGGTGGGACACTGAAGCTTTCTTT.

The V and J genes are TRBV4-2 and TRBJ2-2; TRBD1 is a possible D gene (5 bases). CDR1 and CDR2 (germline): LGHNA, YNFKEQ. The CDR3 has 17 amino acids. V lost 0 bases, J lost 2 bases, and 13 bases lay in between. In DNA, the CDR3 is TGTGCCAGCAGCCAAGAGAGGAGCAGGGTCAACACCGGGGAGCTGTTTTTT. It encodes CASSQERSRVNTGELFF.

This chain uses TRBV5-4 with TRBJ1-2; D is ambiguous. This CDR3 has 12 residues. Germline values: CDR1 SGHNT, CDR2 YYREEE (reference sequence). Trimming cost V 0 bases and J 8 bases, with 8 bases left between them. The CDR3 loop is CASSLAGGGYTF. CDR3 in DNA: TGTGCCAGCAGCTTGGCCGGCGGAGGCTACACCTTC. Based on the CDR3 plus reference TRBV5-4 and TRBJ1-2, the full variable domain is ETGVTQSPTHLIKTRGQQVTLRCSSQSGHNTVSWYQQALGQGPQFIFQYYREEENGRGNFPPRFSGLQFPNYSSELNVNALELDDSALYLCASSLAGGGYTFGSGTRLTVV.

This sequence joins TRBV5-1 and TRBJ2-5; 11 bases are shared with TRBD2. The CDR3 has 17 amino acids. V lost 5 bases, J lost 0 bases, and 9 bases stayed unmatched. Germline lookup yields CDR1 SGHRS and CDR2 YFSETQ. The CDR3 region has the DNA TGCGCCAGCAGGTTTACTAGCGGGAGACTTTACCAAGAGACCCAGTACTTC. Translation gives CASRFTSGRLYQETQYF.

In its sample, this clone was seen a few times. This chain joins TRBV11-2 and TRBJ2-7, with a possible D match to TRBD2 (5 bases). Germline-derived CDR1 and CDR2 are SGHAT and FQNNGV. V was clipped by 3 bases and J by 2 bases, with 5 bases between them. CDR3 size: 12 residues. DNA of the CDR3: TGTGCCAGCAGCTTCGGGACCTACGAGCAGTACTTC. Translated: CASSFGTYEQYF.

In nucleotides, the CDR3 is TGTGCCAGCGCGTCCGGGACAGGGGATAAAAACATTCAGTACTTC. This codes for CASASGTGDKNIQYF. The chain couples TRBV28 to TRBJ2-4; 10 bases are shared with TRBD1. The CDR3 contains 15 residues. J was trimmed by 4 bases and V by 8 bases; bases with no gene match: 8. The germline CDR1 and CDR2 sequences are MDHEN and SYDVKM. The variable domain in full, completed from reference TRBV28 and TRBJ2-4, reads DVKVTQSSRYLVKRTGEKVFLECVQDMDHENMFWYRQDPGLGLRLIYFSYDVKMKEKGDIPEGYSVSREKKERFSLILESASTNQTSMYLCASASGTGDKNIQYFGAGTRLSVL.

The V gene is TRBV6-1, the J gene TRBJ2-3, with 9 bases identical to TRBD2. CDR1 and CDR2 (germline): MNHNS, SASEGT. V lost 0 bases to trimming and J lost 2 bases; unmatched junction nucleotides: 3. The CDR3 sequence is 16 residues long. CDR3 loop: CASSEAWTSATDTQYF. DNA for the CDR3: TGTGCCAGCAGTGAAGCGTGGACTAGCGCCACAGATACGCAGTATTTT.

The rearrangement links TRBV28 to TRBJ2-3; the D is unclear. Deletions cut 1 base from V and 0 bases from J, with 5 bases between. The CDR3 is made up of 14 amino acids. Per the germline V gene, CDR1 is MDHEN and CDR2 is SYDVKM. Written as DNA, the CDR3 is TGTGCCAGCAGTTTATTAGGGAGCACAGATACGCAGTATTTT. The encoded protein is CASSLLGSTDTQYF.

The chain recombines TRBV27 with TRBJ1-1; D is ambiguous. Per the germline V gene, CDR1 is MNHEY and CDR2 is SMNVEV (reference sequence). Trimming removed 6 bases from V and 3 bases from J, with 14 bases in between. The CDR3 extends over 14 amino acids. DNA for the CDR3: TGTGCCAGCAGCCCCTCCGACACTTACACTGAAGCTTTCTTT. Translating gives CASSPSDTYTEAFF.

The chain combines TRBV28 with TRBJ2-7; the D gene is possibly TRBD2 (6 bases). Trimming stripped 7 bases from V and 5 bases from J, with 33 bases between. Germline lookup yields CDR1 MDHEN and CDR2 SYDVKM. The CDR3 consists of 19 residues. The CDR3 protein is CASTHELGILALLPNEQYF. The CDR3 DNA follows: TGTGCCAGCACTCACGAGCTCGGGATTCTAGCGCTCCTACCGAACGAGCAGTACTTC.